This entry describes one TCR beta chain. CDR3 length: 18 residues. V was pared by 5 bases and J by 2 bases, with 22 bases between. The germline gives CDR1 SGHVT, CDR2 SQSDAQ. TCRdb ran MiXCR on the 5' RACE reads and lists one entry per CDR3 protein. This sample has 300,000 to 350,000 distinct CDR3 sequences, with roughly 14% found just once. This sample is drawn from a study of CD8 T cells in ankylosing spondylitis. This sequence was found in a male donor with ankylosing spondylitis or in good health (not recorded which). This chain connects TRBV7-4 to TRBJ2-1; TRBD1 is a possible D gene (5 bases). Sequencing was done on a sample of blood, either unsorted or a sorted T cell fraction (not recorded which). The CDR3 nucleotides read TGTGCCAGCAGCAGGAGTCAAAGGGCCCAGGGCACCTACAATGAGCAGTTCTTC. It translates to CASSRSQRAQGTYNEQFF.